This is a list of T cell receptor beta chains from one sample in a study of cytomegalovirus exposure and HLA in healthy donors. Assay used: immunoSEQ multiplex PCR; TCRdb lists only in-frame clones, some missing. The sample carries some 190,000 clones, 75% to 90% recorded once. The sample taken for sequencing was PBMCs. The receptors here all came from a woman under 40 in good health and CMV-seronegative. CDR3s leave out the opening cysteine and the closing phenylalanine or tryptophan. Fields, in order: J gene, clone size, CDR3 length, V gene, CDR3 protein. Clone size is given for some rows only: seen once, a few or many times, or a class if the clone is expanded.

TRBJ2-1 | NA | 13 | TRBV4-2 | ASSQMDRGRDEQF
TRBJ2-4 | NA | 14 | TRBV19 | ARDHPGVLAKNIQY
TRBJ2-5 | NA | 13 | TRBV7-6 | ASSYQAGAGETQY
TRBJ2-1 | NA | 12 | TRBV19 | ASSPGQGRDEQF
TRBJ2-7 | once | 13 | TRBV5-1 | ASSLAAQGIYEQY
TRBJ2-1 | NA | 13 | TRBV19 | ASSLTSGRINEQF
TRBJ1-1 | NA | 13 | TRBV5-6 | ASSFGGAMNTEAF
TRBJ1-5 | NA | 11 | TRBV5-1 | ASSLVPDQPQH
TRBJ2-2 | NA | 13 | TRBV5-1 | ASSLGQGLPGELF
TRBJ2-1 | NA | 13 | TRBV6-1 | ASGTGTSGSHEQF
TRBJ1-1 | NA | 11 | TRBV6-1 | ASSQTMNTEAF
TRBJ2-5 | NA | 13 | TRBV7-3 | ASSLGSSVTETQY
TRBJ2-3 | few | 14 | TRBV4-1 | ASSQVSGSVADTQY
TRBJ1-5 | few | 13 | TRBV5-6 | ASSSWDREDQPQH
TRBJ2-1 | NA | 13 | TRBV2 | ASSEWEAANNEQF